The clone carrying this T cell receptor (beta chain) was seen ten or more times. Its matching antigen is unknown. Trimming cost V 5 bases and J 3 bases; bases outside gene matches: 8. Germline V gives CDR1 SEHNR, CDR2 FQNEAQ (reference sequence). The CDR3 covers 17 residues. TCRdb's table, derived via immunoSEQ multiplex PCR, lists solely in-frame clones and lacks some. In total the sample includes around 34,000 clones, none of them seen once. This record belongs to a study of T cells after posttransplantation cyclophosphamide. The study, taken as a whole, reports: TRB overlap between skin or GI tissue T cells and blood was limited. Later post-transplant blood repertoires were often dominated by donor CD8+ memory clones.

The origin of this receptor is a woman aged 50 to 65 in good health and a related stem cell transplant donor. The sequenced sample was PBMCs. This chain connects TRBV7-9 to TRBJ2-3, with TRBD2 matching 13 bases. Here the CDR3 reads CASSPTSGRAGTDTQYF. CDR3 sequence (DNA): TGTGCCAGCAGCCCCACTAGCGGGAGGGCCGGAACAGATACGCAGTATTTT.